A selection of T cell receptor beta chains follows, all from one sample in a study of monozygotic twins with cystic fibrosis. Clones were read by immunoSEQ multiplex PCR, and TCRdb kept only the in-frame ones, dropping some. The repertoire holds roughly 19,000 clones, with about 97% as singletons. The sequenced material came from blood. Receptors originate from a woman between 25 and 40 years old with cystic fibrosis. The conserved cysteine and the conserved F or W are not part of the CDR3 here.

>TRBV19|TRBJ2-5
ASSIDAELALQETQY
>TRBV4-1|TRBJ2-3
ASSVSPGALTDTQY
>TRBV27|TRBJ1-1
ASSLWGNTEAF
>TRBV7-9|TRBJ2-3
ASSSASGGTDTQY
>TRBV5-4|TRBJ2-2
ASSWGQANTGELF
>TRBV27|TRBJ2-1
ASSFGTSGAVEQF
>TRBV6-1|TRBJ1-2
ASSEAGTPNYGYT
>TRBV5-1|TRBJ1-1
ASSLLPLWTEAF
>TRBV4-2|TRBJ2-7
ASSQDLREQY
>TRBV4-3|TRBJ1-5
ASSLALNQPQH
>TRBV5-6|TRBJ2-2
ASSLGTVHTGELF
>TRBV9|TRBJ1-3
ASSPSGPGLSNTIY
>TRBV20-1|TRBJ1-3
SARAGNTIY
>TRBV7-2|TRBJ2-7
ASSLGSLGREQY
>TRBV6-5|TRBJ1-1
AASKPRNTEAF
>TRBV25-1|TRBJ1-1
ASSVTGGINTEAF
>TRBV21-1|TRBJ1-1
ASSKARYTEAF
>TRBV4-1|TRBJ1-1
ASSQDAGNTEAF
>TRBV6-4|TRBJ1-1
ASSDSLGGGTEAF
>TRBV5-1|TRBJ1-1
ASSLGRPQSEAF
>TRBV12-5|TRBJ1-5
ASVGETGGGNQPQH
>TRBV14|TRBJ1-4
ASSQGGLAVWGNEKLF
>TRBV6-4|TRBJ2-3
ASSGTSGGADTQY
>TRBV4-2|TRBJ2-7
ASSQNRLGAAEMY
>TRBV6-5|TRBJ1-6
ASSPRLLPNSPLH
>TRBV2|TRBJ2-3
ASSDPRTSTDTQY
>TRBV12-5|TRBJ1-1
ASGLVRRGADTEAF
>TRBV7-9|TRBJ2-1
ASSFRSEQF
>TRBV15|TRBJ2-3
ATSRERSLVDTQY
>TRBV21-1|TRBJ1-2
ASSARRGPISPPVNNYGYT
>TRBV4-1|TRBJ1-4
ASSQVMGAARNEKLF
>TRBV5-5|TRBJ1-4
ASSLSEKLF
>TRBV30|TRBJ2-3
AWSEVAGAGRDTQY
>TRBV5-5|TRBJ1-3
ASSLTGVTFSGNTIY
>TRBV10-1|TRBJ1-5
ASIGQAMRQPQH
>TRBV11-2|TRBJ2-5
ASSLFSGGVETQY
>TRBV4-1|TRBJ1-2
ASSQDSRKGSYGYT
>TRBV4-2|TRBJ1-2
ASSQEEGGGYGYT
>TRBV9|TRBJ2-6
ASLRVGANVLT
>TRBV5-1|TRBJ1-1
ASRGQAYTEAF
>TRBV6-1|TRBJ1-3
ASRQGSGNTIY
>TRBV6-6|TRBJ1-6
ASSPWGERVSPLH
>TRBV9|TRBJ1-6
ASSVDGEPPLH
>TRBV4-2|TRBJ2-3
ASSQADTQY
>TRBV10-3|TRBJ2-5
ATSILAGTQY
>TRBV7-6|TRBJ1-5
ANRRRCNQPQH
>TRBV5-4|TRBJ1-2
ASSLRTRENYGYT
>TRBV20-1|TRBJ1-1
SARDSRKAF